Below are 20 T cell receptor beta chains sequenced from a single sample in a study of memory CD8 T cells in hepatitis C reinfection. The sample's time point: late/post reinfection, 12 to 24 weeks after detection. The sorted cells went straight to TCR sequencing with no prior in vitro expansion. Assay used: immunoSEQ multiplex PCR; TCRdb lists only in-frame clones, some missing. The data contain about 43,000 clones, roughly nine tenths of them singletons. Sequenced input: naive CD8+ T cells sorted from blood. The receptor set was obtained from a man aged 18 to 30 with hepatitis C virus infection.

This clone was observed once. The chain carries TRBV11-3 and TRBJ2-7, with 7 bases fitting TRBD2. This CDR3 spans 15 amino acids. Germline CDR1 reads SGHNT; CDR2 reads YENEEA. V gave up 5 bases and J gave up 4 bases; unmatched junction bases: 11. The CDR3 region is CASSDRTRGSYEQYF. The CDR3 DNA reads as TGTGCCAGCAGCGATAGGACTAGAGGGAGTTACGAGCAGTACTTC.

In DNA, the CDR3 is TGTGCCAGCAGTTTCTCGGTTGCGAACACCGGGGAGCTGTTTTTT. It codes for CASSFSVANTGELFF. This chain links TRBV27 with TRBJ2-2; D call uncertain. The CDR3 is made up of 15 amino acids. V was pared by 3 bases and J by 0 bases, with 8 bases between. CDR1 is MNHEY, CDR2 SMNVEV, per germline (reference sequence).

This clone was seen just once. The CDR3 coding sequence is TGTGCCAGCAGCTTGGAACTGGAGAGTTCAGATACGCAGTATTTT. Amino acid sequence: CASSLELESSDTQYF. The rearrangement uses TRBV5-4 and TRBJ2-3; D gene unclear. This CDR3 spans 15 amino acids. Between the trimmed V and J ends, which lost 0 bases and 4 bases, there was a span of 12 bases. Germline CDR1 reads SGHNT; CDR2 reads YYREEE (reference sequence).

The chain is built from TRBV9 and TRBJ2-3, with 11 bases lining up with TRBD2. V shed 4 bases, J shed 5 bases, and the junction held 6 bases outside the gene matches. Per the germline V gene, CDR1 is SGDLS and CDR2 is YYNGEE. CDR3 length: 15 residues. The CDR3 sequence: CASSPTSGGGDTQYF. CDR3 nucleotide sequence: TGTGCCAGCAGCCCTACTAGCGGGGGAGGAGATACGCAGTATTTT.

The chain's CDR3 is CASSVGGLHTDTQYF. CDR3 DNA sequence: TGTGCCAGCAGCGTTGGCGGTCTACACACAGATACGCAGTATTTT. The rearrangement links TRBV9 to TRBJ2-3; D unresolved. The germline CDR1 and CDR2 sequences are SGDLS and YYNGEE. The V end was cut by 2 bases, the J end by 2 bases, with 12 bases between. This CDR3 is built from 15 residues.

This clone has more than one count but fewer than ten. The chain carries TRBV6-5 and TRBJ2-7, with D possibly matching TRBD1 (6 bases). CDR1 and CDR2 (germline): MNHEY, SVGAGI. The V end lost 2 bases, the J end lost 1 base, and 12 bases lay between the germline ends. The CDR3 runs 15 residues. The chain's CDR3 is CASSYTGTRSYEQYF. CDR3 DNA: TGTGCCAGCAGTTACACCGGGACAAGGTCCTACGAGCAGTACTTC.

This clone was seen once. A junction boundary mismatches the germline segment, possibly from a read error. The gene calls are TRBV6-1 and TRBJ2-3; D unresolved. The CDR3 extends over 16 amino acids. Germline loops: CDR1 MNHNS, CDR2 SASEGT. This CDR3 reads CAISESQMYSTDTQYF. The CDR3 nucleotides read TGTGCCATCAGTGAGTCGCAGATGTATAGCACAGATACGCAGTATTTT.

The V call is TRBV6-5, the J call TRBJ2-1; 10 positions agree with TRBD2. Trimming cost V 4 bases and J 4 bases; bases outside gene matches: 4. This CDR3 spans 15 amino acids. Germline V CDR1 and CDR2: MNHEY, SVGAGI. CDR3 sequence (DNA): TGTGCCAGCAGTTCCACTAGCGGGGCTTACAATGAGCAGTTCTTC. This encodes CASSSTSGAYNEQFF.

The chain is built from TRBV6-1 and TRBJ2-1; D may be TRBD2 (6 bases). Germline V lookup: CDR1 MNHNS, CDR2 SASEGT. CDR3 size: 15 residues. The V end was cut by 7 bases, the J end by 0 bases, with 13 bases between. The CDR3 protein is CASTVRGSSYNEQFF. The CDR3, as DNA: TGTGCCAGCACCGTACGGGGGAGCTCCTACAATGAGCAGTTCTTC.

V gene TRBV7-9 combines with J gene TRBJ2-1, with D possibly being TRBD2 (6 bases). Deletions cut 1 base from V and 3 bases from J, with 10 bases between. The CDR3 covers 15 residues. Germline V lookup: CDR1 SEHNR, CDR2 FQNEAQ (reference sequence). The CDR3 DNA follows: TGTGCCAGCAGCTTAGGAGACGGGGGCTACAATGAGCAGTTCTTC. It translates to CASSLGDGGYNEQFF.

This chain connects TRBV13 to TRBJ2-1; D might be TRBD1 (5 bases). Germline CDR1 is PRHDT and CDR2 is FYEKMQ (reference sequence). Trimming pared 5 bases from V and 7 bases from J, leaving 15 bases between. CDR3 size: 14 residues. Written as DNA, the CDR3 is TGTGCCAGCAGCGATTTGGGGCAGGGAAATGAGCAGTTCTTC. Translating gives CASSDLGQGNEQFF.

The V and J genes are TRBV5-1 and TRBJ1-1, with 12 bases aligning to TRBD1. The germline V gene encodes CDR1 SGHRS and CDR2 YFSETQ. Losses at the gene ends were 4 bases for V and 4 bases for J; bases not matched to a gene: 8. This CDR3 has 16 amino acids. As DNA, the CDR3 is TGCGCCAGCAGCCTGGGACAGGGGGCGCCAAGCACTGAAGCTTTCTTT. Amino acid sequence: CASSLGQGAPSTEAFF.

V gene TRBV11-2 combines with J gene TRBJ2-7; TRBD1 matches at 10 bases. The CDR3 extends over 14 amino acids. Germline CDR1 is SGHAT and CDR2 is FQNNGV. With 3 bases clipped from V and 4 bases from J, the junction kept 3 bases outside the gene matches. The CDR3 loop reads CASSLGQGRYEQYF. The CDR3 nucleotides read TGTGCCAGCAGCTTGGGACAGGGGAGATACGAGCAGTACTTC.

The J gene is TRBJ2-3, the V gene TRBV6-5; 12 bases map to TRBD2. This CDR3 has 15 amino acids. Germline trimming cut 5 bases from V and 2 bases from J; bases unmatched to any gene: 2. The germline V gene encodes CDR1 MNHEY and CDR2 SVGAGI. The CDR3 bases are TGTGCCAGCAGTGGACTAGCGGGGCCCACAGATACGCAGTATTTT. Translated, it gives CASSGLAGPTDTQYF.

V is TRBV6-1 and J is TRBJ1-5; 10 bases match TRBD1. The germline V gene encodes CDR1 MNHNS and CDR2 SASEGT. V shed 1 base and J 3 bases; nucleotides not matched to a gene: 3. CDR3 length: 16 residues. In DNA form, the CDR3 reads TGTGCCAGCAGTGAAGTGACAGGGGGCATCAATCAGCCCCAGCATTTT. This gives the protein CASSEVTGGINQPQHF.

The CDR3 reads CASSWGTGPNTIYF. CDR3 DNA: TGTGCCAGCAGCTGGGGGACAGGGCCAAACACCATATATTTT. The V call is TRBV7-8, the J call TRBJ1-3, with TRBD1 identical over 9 bases. J gave up 6 bases and V 4 bases, and 4 bases lay outside the gene matches. Looked up from germline, CDR1 is SGHVS and CDR2 is FQNEAQ. The CDR3 is 14 amino acids.

The rearrangement links TRBV19 to TRBJ1-1, with 7 bases identical to TRBD1. Germline lookup yields CDR1 LNHDA and CDR2 SQIVND (reference sequence). J gave up 5 bases and V 0 bases, and 9 bases lay outside the gene matches. The CDR3 covers 16 residues. CDR3 coding DNA: TGTGCCAGTAGTATAGATGAGTGGACAGGTGGGACTGAAGCTTTCTTT. This codes for CASSIDEWTGGTEAFF.

This chain links TRBV5-1 with TRBJ2-2; 8 bases map to TRBD2. Trimming took 6 bases from V and 4 from J; bases not matched to a gene: 11. Germline-derived CDR1 and CDR2 are SGHRS and YFSETQ. The CDR3 spans 16 residues. The CDR3 here is CASTPQLAVATGELFF. The CDR3 DNA sequence: TGCGCCAGCACGCCCCAACTAGCGGTGGCCACCGGGGAGCTGTTTTTT.

The chain recombines TRBV5-8 with TRBJ1-1, with TRBD1 matching 7 bases. CDR3 length equals 14 residues. J was trimmed by 4 bases and V by 0 bases; bases with no gene match: 3. Per the germline V gene, CDR1 is SGHTS and CDR2 is YDEGEE. CDR3 DNA sequence: TGTGCCAGCAGCTTGGCAGGGGGTGGCACTGAAGCTTTCTTT. Residues: CASSLAGGGTEAFF.

In DNA, the CDR3 is TGCAGCGTCACTAAGGTTAACACCGGGGAGCTGTTTTTT. Its translation: CSVTKVNTGELFF. The J gene is TRBJ2-2, the V gene TRBV29-1; no definite D call. Germline assignment: CDR1 SQVTM and CDR2 ANQGSEA. The CDR3 is made up of 13 amino acids. V gave up 6 bases and J gave up 2 bases, with 10 bases separating them.